Below, 32 T cell receptor beta chains from the same sample are listed, as sequenced in a study of blood T cell repertoires in COVID-19. Libraries were prepared by immunoSEQ multiplex PCR; TCRdb keeps only in-frame clonotypes and omits some of them. Among 450,000 or so clones, less than 95% were seen once, and the ten largest hold 0.6%. What was sequenced was PBMCs or T cells enriched from blood (not recorded which). These receptors were collected from a man between 18 and 35 years old who had recovered from COVID-19.

The rearrangement links TRBV19 to TRBJ2-3; D is perhaps TRBD1 (6 bases). V was trimmed by 5 bases and J by 0 bases, leaving 12 bases between them. The V gene's germline CDR1 is LNHDA and CDR2 SQIVND (reference sequence). The CDR3 loop spans 15 amino acids. CDR3 protein: CASSWTAKSTDTQYF. The CDR3 nucleotides read TGTGCCAGTAGTTGGACAGCCAAGAGCACAGATACGCAGTATTTT.

The V gene is TRBV18, the J gene TRBJ2-5; 7 bases match TRBD1. CDR3 size: 13 residues. V shed 4 bases and J 2 bases; nucleotides not matched to a gene: 1. Germline V lookup: CDR1 KGHSH, CDR2 LQKENI. This chain's CDR3 is CASSRGQQETQYF. The CDR3 nucleotides read TGTGCCAGCTCACGGGGACAGCAAGAGACCCAGTACTTC.

V and J are TRBV27 and TRBJ1-5; no definite D call. Germline CDR1 MNHEY, CDR2 SMNVEV (reference sequence). The CDR3 contains 15 residues. V was clipped by 4 bases and J by 1 base, with 11 bases between them. CDR3 coding DNA: TGTGCCAGCAGTTCCTATGCTTCGAGCAATCAGCCCCAGCATTTT. Protein sequence: CASSSYASSNQPQHF.

The rearrangement joins TRBV7-2 to TRBJ2-7; D not resolved. Germline V gene data show CDR1 as SGHTA and CDR2 as FQGNSA. There are 14 residues in the CDR3. V shed 3 bases and J shed 3 bases, with 12 bases lying between them. CDR3 DNA: TGTGCCAGCAGCTTGAGGCCCGATTACTACGAGCAGTACTTC. Protein: CASSLRPDYYEQYF.

The chain links TRBV2 to TRBJ1-1, with D perhaps TRBD1 (6 bases). This CDR3 comprises 13 residues. Trimming took 7 bases from V and 5 from J, leaving 14 bases between them. CDR1 is SNHLY and CDR2 is FYNNEI in the germline V gene. The CDR3 region has the DNA TGTGCCAGCAAGCCGGGGGGCTGGACTGAAGCTTTCTTT. It is translated as CASKPGGWTEAFF.

This clone was recorded only once. The chain employs TRBV5-5 and TRBJ2-7, with 8 bases lining up with TRBD1. V shed 5 bases, J shed 3 bases, and the junction held 10 bases outside the gene matches. This CDR3 region has 15 residues. From germline, CDR1 is SGHKS and CDR2 YYEKEE (reference sequence). The CDR3 DNA follows: TGTGCCAGCAGGAAAGCCGGGACAGGCAACTACGAGCAGTACTTC. Translation: CASRKAGTGNYEQYF.

This clone occurred once. This sequence joins TRBV7-9 and TRBJ1-1, with D perhaps matching TRBD1 (6 bases). This CDR3 contains 15 residues. In germline, CDR1 is SEHNR, CDR2 FQNEAQ (reference sequence). The germline V and J ends were trimmed by 3 bases and 4 bases, with 15 bases remaining between them. The CDR3 nucleotides read TGTGCCAGCAGCTTGGACGGGGGGCTAGGCACTGAAGCTTTCTTT. Residues: CASSLDGGLGTEAFF.

The chain is built from TRBV10-1 and TRBJ1-2; weak D call: TRBD1 (6 bases). Trimming stripped 6 bases from V and 8 bases from J, with 16 bases between. Germline V gene lookup returns CDR1 WNHNN and CDR2 SYGVQD (reference sequence). This CDR3 spans 13 amino acids. CDR3 region: CASSRDKIGGYTF. CDR3 nucleotides: TGCGCCAGCAGCCGGGACAAAATCGGGGGCTACACCTTC.

The genes are TRBV6-1 and TRBJ2-2, with 12 bases identical to TRBD2. The V and J ends lost 4 bases and 5 bases, in that order; junction bases with no gene match: 5. Germline CDR1 is MNHNS and CDR2 is SASEGT. This CDR3 region has 16 residues. CDR3 sequence reads: CASSAIGTSGTGELFF. Written as DNA, the CDR3 is TGTGCCAGCAGTGCTATCGGGACTAGCGGGACCGGGGAGCTGTTTTTT.

The genes are TRBV6-5 and TRBJ1-5, with 7 bases matching TRBD1. Germline V CDR1 and CDR2: MNHEY, SVGAGI. V was clipped by 7 bases and J by 0 bases; unmatched bases: 6. The CDR3 spans 15 residues. The CDR3 DNA is TGTGCCAGCACGCCCAGGGGGAATAGCAATCAGCCCCAGCATTTT. This encodes CASTPRGNSNQPQHF.

This chain links TRBV21-1 with TRBJ2-3; no check of the table's D call, TRBD2, against the DNA was made. TRBV21-1 is a listed pseudogene. The CDR3 is made up of 14 amino acids. CDR3: CASSKGSFTDTQYF. DNA of the CDR3: TGTGCCAGCAGCAAAGGTTCGTTCACAGATACGCAGTATTTT.

This clone was observed a handful of times. The chain is built from TRBV2 and TRBJ2-5; the match to TRBD2 covers 8 bases. CDR1 is SNHLY, CDR2 FYNNEI, per germline. Trimming took 1 base from V and 5 from J; bases not matched to a gene: 9. The CDR3 contains 16 residues. DNA of the CDR3: TGTGCCAGCAGTGAAGTATCGGCGGGAGGACGGGAGACCCAGTACTTC. As protein: CASSEVSAGGRETQYF.

The genes are TRBV11-3 and TRBJ2-1; unclear D gene. The CDR3 extends over 11 amino acids. With 0 bases removed from V and 10 bases from J, the gap between germline ends came to 4 bases. Germline CDR1 and CDR2: SGHNT and YENEEA. The CDR3 loop reads CASSLDQEQFF. CDR3 nucleotides: TGTGCCAGCAGCTTAGACCAGGAGCAGTTCTTC. Drawing the rest from reference TRBV11-3 and TRBJ2-1, the complete variable domain is EAGVVQSPRYKIIEKKQPVAFWCNPISGHNTLYWYLQNLGQGPELLIRYENEEAVDDSQLPKDRFSAERLKGVDSTLKIQPAELGDSAVYLCASSLDQEQFFGPGTRLTVL.

This clone was counted between two and nine times. Germline is not matched at one junction end, which may reflect a read error. The J gene is TRBJ2-1, the V gene TRBV29-1, with TRBD2 identical over 12 bases. The germline gives CDR1 SQVTM, CDR2 ANQGSEA. The CDR3 totals 16 residues. DNA for the CDR3: TGCAGCATTGACCTCGGGAGGCTAGCGGGAGGGTGGGAGCAGTTCTTC. The encoded protein is CSIDLGRLAGGWEQFF.

Only a few counts were recorded for this clone. Distinct nucleotide sequences in the sample also encode this CDR3. The rearrangement uses TRBV5-1 and TRBJ1-2; unclear D gene. The V gene lost 0 bases and the J gene lost 2 bases, with 5 bases spanning the gap. This CDR3 region has 13 residues. CDR1 is SGHRS and CDR2 is YFSETQ in the germline V gene. CDR3 bases: TGCGCCAGCAGCTTGGACAGAAACTATGGCTACACCTTC. Its protein product is CASSLDRNYGYTF.

The V gene is TRBV2, the J gene TRBJ1-2, with D possibly being TRBD1 (5 bases). The CDR3 spans 12 residues. The germline V gene encodes CDR1 SNHLY and CDR2 FYNNEI. Deletions cut 6 bases from V and 5 bases from J, with 10 bases between. CDR3 coding DNA: TGTGCCAGCAGCCCTGACAGTTATGGCTACACCTTC. This codes for CASSPDSYGYTF.

This chain links TRBV11-2 with TRBJ1-6, with 11 bases identical to TRBD1. The CDR3 contains 16 residues. Germline CDR1 SGHAT, CDR2 FQNNGV. Losses at the gene ends were 5 bases for V and 10 bases for J; bases not matched to a gene: 10. The CDR3 bases are TGTGCCAGCAGCCCATGGACAGGGGGCATGAGGTCACCCCTCCACTTT. Amino acids: CASSPWTGGMRSPLHF. Looking up the rest from reference TRBV11-2 and TRBJ1-6 gives the full variable domain: EAGVAQSPRYKIIEKRQSVAFWCNPISGHATLYWYQQILGQGPKLLIQFQNNGVVDDSQLPKDRFSAERLKGVDSTLKIQPAKLEDSAVYLCASSPWTGGMRSPLHFGNGTRLTVT.

This rearrangement joins TRBV29-1 to TRBJ2-7; D perhaps matches TRBD1 (6 bases). The germline V and J ends were trimmed by 4 bases and 1 base, with 14 bases remaining between them. Germline-derived CDR1 and CDR2 are SQVTM and ANQGSEA. The CDR3 runs to 14 residues. This chain's CDR3 is CSVAPRGPSYEQYF. CDR3 DNA: TGCAGCGTTGCTCCCAGGGGCCCTTCCTACGAGCAGTACTTC.

The chain uses TRBV2 and TRBJ1-4; D may be TRBD1 (6 bases). V was cut by 7 bases and J by 2 bases, with 11 bases left in between. CDR1 and CDR2 from the germline V gene are SNHLY and FYNNEI. The CDR3 sequence is 14 residues long. The CDR3 loop is CASTLGGTNEKLFF. CDR3 coding DNA: TGTGCCAGCACCTTAGGGGGTACTAATGAAAAACTGTTTTTT.

The chain is built from TRBV5-6 and TRBJ1-2; D is perhaps TRBD1 (6 bases). V was trimmed by 1 base and J by 2 bases, leaving 9 bases between them. CDR1 is SGHDT, CDR2 YYEEEE, per germline. CDR3 length: 14 amino acids. CDR3 region: CASSLKGQNYGYTF. In nucleotides, the CDR3 is TGTGCCAGCAGCTTGAAGGGACAAAACTATGGCTACACCTTC.

The chain has TRBV6-5 and TRBJ1-5; tentative D call: TRBD1 (5 bases). Between the trimmed V and J ends, which lost 9 bases and 2 bases, there was a span of 11 bases. This CDR3 comprises 13 residues. CDR1 MNHEY and CDR2 SVGAGI come from the germline V gene. The CDR3 reads CASSGFRNQPQHF. The CDR3 bases are TGTGCCAGTTCAGGGTTTCGCAATCAGCCCCAGCATTTT.

CDR3 sequence reads: CASSRRTSGEYEQFF. The CDR3, as DNA: TGTGCCAGCAGCAGACGGACTAGCGGGGAGTATGAGCAGTTCTTC. The chain is built from TRBV11-3 and TRBJ2-1; 12 nucleotides line up with TRBD2. Germline values: CDR1 SGHNT, CDR2 YENEEA. CDR3 size: 15 residues. The J segment lost 8 bases and the V segment lost 5 bases, leaving 7 bases of the junction unmatched. Supplemented by reference TRBV11-3 and TRBJ2-1, the full variable domain reads EAGVVQSPRYKIIEKKQPVAFWCNPISGHNTLYWYLQNLGQGPELLIRYENEEAVDDSQLPKDRFSAERLKGVDSTLKIQPAELGDSAVYLCASSRRTSGEYEQFFGPGTRLTVL.

This chain joins TRBV2 and TRBJ1-1; D unclear. V was clipped by 6 bases and J by 4 bases, with 15 bases between them. The CDR3 consists of 14 residues. Per germline, CDR1 SNHLY and CDR2 FYNNEI. CDR3 sequence (DNA): TGTGCCAGCAGATTACGGTATCTCGGCACTGAAGCTTTCTTT. Protein sequence: CASRLRYLGTEAFF. Looking up the rest from reference TRBV2 and TRBJ1-1 gives the full variable domain: EPEVTQTPSHQVTQMGQEVILRCVPISNHLYFYWYRQILGQKVEFLVSFYNNEISEKSEIFDDQFSVERPDGSNFTLKIRSTKLEDSAMYFCASRLRYLGTEAFFGQGTRLTVV.

The chain employs TRBV18 and TRBJ2-5, with 9 bases lining up with TRBD2. V was clipped by 5 bases and J by 5 bases; unmatched bases: 9. The CDR3 length is 15 residues. Germline values: CDR1 KGHSH, CDR2 LQKENI. The CDR3 spells CASSTGGGAVETQYF. CDR3 nucleotide sequence: TGTGCCAGCTCAACCGGCGGGGGGGCCGTCGAGACCCAGTACTTC.

The rearrangement links TRBV19 to TRBJ1-1; D is unresolved. V gave up 3 bases and J gave up 6 bases, with 14 bases separating them. Germline loops: CDR1 LNHDA, CDR2 SQIVND (reference sequence). This CDR3 has 14 amino acids. CDR3 DNA: TGTGCCAGTAGTATTTGGCCGCGGAGGGCTGAAGCTTTCTTT. Residues: CASSIWPRRAEAFF.

In regard to this clone: The same CDR3 also results from other DNA sequences found in this sample. The rearrangement uses TRBV19 and TRBJ1-1; tentative D call: TRBD1 (6 bases). The V end was cut by 5 bases, the J end by 0 bases, with 7 bases between. The CDR3 extends over 13 amino acids. Germline CDR1 LNHDA, CDR2 SQIVND (reference sequence). For the CDR3, the DNA is TGTGCCAGTAGTCAGGGGTTGAACACTGAAGCTTTCTTT. It codes for CASSQGLNTEAFF.

This clone was seen just once. The chain links TRBV25-1 to TRBJ2-1; D might be TRBD2 (7 bases). The germline CDR1 and CDR2 sequences are MGHDK and SYGVNS. The CDR3 spans 15 residues. Trimming removed 4 bases at V and 3 bases at J, with 13 bases between. The CDR3 protein is CASSVAGAHYNEQFF. The CDR3 nucleotides read TGTGCCAGCAGTGTCGCGGGGGCCCACTACAATGAGCAGTTCTTC.

This clone was detected once. The chain couples TRBV16 to TRBJ1-2, with 8 bases fitting TRBD1. This CDR3 is 15 amino acids long. Unmatched junction bases numbered 3, after V lost 0 bases and J lost 3 bases. The germline gives CDR1 KGHSY, CDR2 FQNENV. The CDR3 protein is CASSQSTGEYYGYTF. The DNA of the CDR3 is TGTGCCAGCAGCCAATCGACAGGGGAGTACTATGGCTACACCTTC.

This clone was observed a handful of times. The chain uses TRBV7-8 and TRBJ1-2; D ambiguous. V lost 1 base and J lost 2, with 5 bases in between. Germline-derived CDR1 and CDR2 are SGHVS and FQNEAQ. This CDR3 is 13 amino acids long. The CDR3 nucleotides are TGTGCCAGCAGCTTAGACAGCAACTATGGCTACACCTTC. Translating it yields CASSLDSNYGYTF. Drawing the rest from reference TRBV7-8 and TRBJ1-2, the complete variable domain is GAGVSQSPRYKVAKRGQDVALRCDPISGHVSLFWYQQALGQGPEFLTYFQNEAQLDKSGLPSDRFFAERPEGSVSTLKIQRTQQEDSAVYLCASSLDSNYGYTFGSGTRLTVV.

V usage is TRBV19 and J usage is TRBJ2-2; 7 nucleotides agree with TRBD2. Trimming took 8 bases from V and 2 from J; bases not matched to a gene: 8. CDR3 length equals 15 residues. Per germline, CDR1 LNHDA and CDR2 SQIVND (reference sequence). This CDR3 reads CASYGGTTNTGELFF. The CDR3 DNA reads as TGTGCCAGTTATGGGGGGACTACCAACACCGGGGAGCTGTTTTTT.

The chain couples TRBV3-1 (or the pseudogene TRBV3-2) to TRBJ1-3; TRBD1 might be the D (6 bases). Germline V lookup: CDR1 LGHDT, CDR2 YNNKEL (reference sequence). The CDR3 runs 14 residues. The V end lost 5 bases, the J end lost 2 bases, and 10 bases lay between the germline ends. CDR3 loop: CASSVTGTGNTIYF. The CDR3 region has the DNA TGTGCCAGCAGCGTAACAGGGACTGGAAACACCATATATTTT.

This chain connects TRBV5-6 to TRBJ2-1; 9 bases are shared with TRBD2. The junction had 5 bases not matched to a gene; V was cut back by 0 bases and J by 4 bases. Germline values: CDR1 SGHDT, CDR2 YYEEEE. CDR3 length: 16 amino acids. The CDR3 sequence is CASSLVGLAGYNEQFF. The CDR3 DNA follows: TGTGCCAGCAGCTTGGTAGGGCTAGCGGGGTACAATGAGCAGTTCTTC. Drawing the rest from reference TRBV5-6 and TRBJ2-1, the complete variable domain is DAGVTQSPTHLIKTRGQQVTLRCSPKSGHDTVSWYQQALGQGPQFIFQYYEEEERQRGNFPDRFSGHQFPNYSSELNVNALLLGDSALYLCASSLVGLAGYNEQFFGPGTRLTVL.